This passage covers 11 T cell receptor beta chains from one sample sequenced in a study of T cells in Graves' hyperthyroidism and ophthalmopathy. TCR beta CDR3 sequences were amplified from RNA transcripts. The study used the HTBI primer set for a first-round RT-PCR of the TCR CDR3. Using its own MiXCR run on the multiplex PCR reads, TCRdb lists one record per CDR3 protein. The sample carries roughly 93,000 distinct CDR3 sequences, about half recorded once. Sequenced sample: blood. These receptors all come from a middle-aged woman with Graves' hyperthyroidism.

This clonotype was counted ten times or more. The chain uses TRBV15 and TRBJ2-2; D is perhaps TRBD1 or TRBD2 (5 bases each). Trimming removed 0 bases at V and 6 bases at J, with 8 bases between. Germline loops: CDR1 LNHNV, CDR2 YYDKDF (reference sequence). The CDR3 consists of 14 residues. The CDR3 DNA reads as TGTGCCACCAGCAGAGATTGGGGACCCGGGGAGCTGTTTTTT. Protein: CATSRDWGPGELFF.

The chain recombines TRBV5-1 with TRBJ1-5, with D perhaps matching TRBD1 (6 bases). Germline loops: CDR1 SGHRS, CDR2 YFSETQ. The CDR3 sequence is 14 residues long. V was trimmed by 2 bases and J by 7 bases, leaving 13 bases between them. The DNA for the CDR3 is TGCGCCAGCAGCTTCAGGGAGGGGGGACAGCCCCAGCATTTT. This codes for CASSFREGGQPQHF.

The genes are TRBV7-3 and TRBJ2-2; tentative D call: TRBD2 (5 bases). The CDR3 spans 14 residues. The germline gives CDR1 SGHTA, CDR2 FQGTGA. The V and J ends lost 5 bases and 5 bases respectively, with 12 bases between them. The CDR3 bases are TGTGCCAGCAGCGACGGACTGTTTACCGGGGAGCTGTTTTTT. Translation gives CASSDGLFTGELFF.

The chain has TRBV20-1 and TRBJ1-5, with a tentative D call TRBD1 (6 bases). Germline loops: CDR1 DFQATT, CDR2 SNEGSKA (reference sequence). The CDR3 is 13 amino acids. V was clipped by 7 bases and J by 14 bases, with 24 bases between them. CDR3 amino acids: CSVRTAGGGNEHF. The CDR3 DNA reads as TGCAGTGTCAGGACGGCGGGAGGGGGGAACGAGCATTTT.

This clonotype was seen many times. The J gene is TRBJ2-2, the V gene TRBV19; TRBD1 agrees at 8 bases. Germline CDR1 and CDR2: LNHDA and SQIVND (reference sequence). The trim removed 6 bases at V and 0 bases at J, leaving 9 bases unmatched. The CDR3 consists of 17 residues. In nucleotides, the CDR3 is TGTGCCAGTAGCCGTAAACAGGGACAGGCGAACACCGGGGAGCTGTTTTTT. Its protein is CASSRKQGQANTGELFF.

The rearrangement joins TRBV7-8 to TRBJ2-5; 9 positions agree with TRBD2. The germline CDR1 and CDR2 sequences are SGHVS and FQNEAQ. This CDR3 has 15 amino acids. With 3 bases clipped from V and 6 bases from J, the junction kept 8 bases outside the gene matches. The CDR3 loop reads CASSFTPSGKKTQYF. CDR3 DNA sequence: TGTGCCAGCAGCTTTACCCCTAGCGGGAAGAAGACCCAGTACTTC.

The J gene is TRBJ1-1, the V gene TRBV10-3; TRBD1 is a possible D gene (6 bases). Germline CDR1 is ENHRY and CDR2 is SYGVKD. CDR3 length: 14 residues. Trimming stripped 6 bases from V and 4 bases from J, with 15 bases between. The CDR3 region is CAISKQGMFTEAFF. CDR3 bases: TGTGCCATCAGCAAACAGGGTATGTTCACTGAAGCTTTCTTT.

The chain carries TRBV15 and TRBJ1-2, with no clear D. Trimming shortened V by 0 bases and J by 7 bases, and 18 bases separated the two germline ends. The CDR3 is made up of 16 amino acids. CDR1 is LNHNV and CDR2 is YYDKDF in the germline V gene (reference sequence). The chain's CDR3 is CATSRDSNTEGSGYTF. CDR3 coding DNA: TGTGCCACCAGCAGAGACAGTAACACCGAGGGATCTGGCTACACCTTC.

J is TRBJ1-5 and V is TRBV5-2. TRBV5-2 is recorded as a pseudogene. CDR3 size: 13 residues. The CDR3 region is CASKDSGGQPQHF. For the CDR3, the DNA is TGTGCCAGCAAAGACAGCGGTGGTCAGCCCCAGCATTTT.

The chain joins TRBV7-9 to TRBJ1-4; 9 bases are shared with TRBD1. Trimming removed 4 bases from V and 7 bases from J; junction bases left unmatched: 7. The CDR3 is made up of 15 amino acids. Germline-derived CDR1 and CDR2 are SEHNR and FQNEAQ (reference sequence). The CDR3 DNA sequence: TGTGCCAGCAGCTGGGGACAGGGTGGGGCTGAAAAACTGTTTTTT. It translates to CASSWGQGGAEKLFF.

This clonotype was detected many times. V gene TRBV20-1 combines with J gene TRBJ2-7; D uncertain. This CDR3 comprises 12 residues. CDR1 and CDR2 (germline): DFQATT, SNEGSKA (reference sequence). Trimming pared 2 bases from V and 2 bases from J, leaving 7 bases between. The CDR3 loop is CSARSIPYEQYF. Here the CDR3 DNA reads TGCAGTGCTAGATCGATCCCCTACGAGCAGTACTTC.